This T cell receptor (beta chain) came from a study of OX40 agonist ivuxolimab in advanced cancers. The overall study: Subjects had a mean age of around 63 years, with a range of 23 to 79; approximately 83% were male.

The CDR3 covers 14 residues. Per germline, CDR1 ENHRY and CDR2 SYGVKD. V lost 6 bases, J lost 4 bases, and 3 bases stayed unmatched. The assay was immunoSEQ multiplex PCR, and TCRdb's table has in-frame clones only and misses some. The repertoire holds approximately 66,000 clones, around 83% seen once, with less than 3.5% in the top ten. The TCR originated in an adult with an advanced solid tumor such as melanoma, head and neck, liver or kidney cancer. The sample in question was CD4+ or CD8+ T cells sorted from blood, obtained in a trial of the OX40 agonist ivuxolimab. The chain joins TRBV10-3 to TRBJ2-3, with 11 nucleotides matching TRBD2. CDR3 in DNA: TGTGCCATCAGCACTAGCGGGGGTTCAGATACGCAGTATTTT. It codes for CAISTSGGSDTQYF.